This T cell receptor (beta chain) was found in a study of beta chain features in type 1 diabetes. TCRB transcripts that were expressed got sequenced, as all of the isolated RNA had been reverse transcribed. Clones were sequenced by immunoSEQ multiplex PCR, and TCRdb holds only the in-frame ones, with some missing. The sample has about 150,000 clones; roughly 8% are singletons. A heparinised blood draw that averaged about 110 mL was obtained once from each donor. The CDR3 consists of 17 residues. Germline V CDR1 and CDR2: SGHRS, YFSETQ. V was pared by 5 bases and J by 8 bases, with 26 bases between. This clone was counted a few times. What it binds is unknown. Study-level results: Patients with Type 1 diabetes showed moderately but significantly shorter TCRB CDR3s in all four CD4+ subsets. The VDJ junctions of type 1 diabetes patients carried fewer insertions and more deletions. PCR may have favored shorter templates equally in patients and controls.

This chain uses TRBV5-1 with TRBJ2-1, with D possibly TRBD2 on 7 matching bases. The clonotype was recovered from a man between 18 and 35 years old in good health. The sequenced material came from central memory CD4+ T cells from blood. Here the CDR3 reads CASRKISGGGVLDEQFF. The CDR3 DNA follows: TGCGCCAGCAGGAAGATCTCTGGGGGGGGCGTCTTGGATGAGCAGTTCTTC. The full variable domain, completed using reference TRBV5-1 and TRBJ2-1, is KAGVTQTPRYLIKTRGQQVTLSCSPISGHRSVSWYQQTPGQGLQFLFEYFSETQRNKGNFPGRFSGRQFSNSRSEMNVSTLELGDSALYLCASRKISGGGVLDEQFFGPGTRLTVL.